This TCR beta chain was sequenced during a study of blood T cell repertoires in COVID-19. About the research overall: COVID-19 samples, acute and convalescent, were from the United States, Italy and Spain.

CDR3 size: 14 residues. Germline V lookup: CDR1 LGHNA, CDR2 YSLEER. Germline trimming cut 5 bases from V and 4 bases from J; bases unmatched to any gene: 4. This clone has more than one count but fewer than ten. Assignments of participants to cohorts depended upon their own reported clinical history. Assay: immunoSEQ multiplex PCR; the TCRdb copy retains only in-frame clones and omits some. The data contain a few hundred thousand clones, about four fifths of them singletons. This receptor was taken from a woman in her thirties or forties with acute COVID-19. The sequencing input was PBMCs or T cells enriched from blood (not recorded which). J is TRBJ2-1 and V is TRBV4-3, with TRBD1 matching 8 bases. In DNA form, the CDR3 reads TGCGCCAGCAGCAGAGGACAGGGATACAATGAGCAGTTCTTC. As protein: CASSRGQGYNEQFF.